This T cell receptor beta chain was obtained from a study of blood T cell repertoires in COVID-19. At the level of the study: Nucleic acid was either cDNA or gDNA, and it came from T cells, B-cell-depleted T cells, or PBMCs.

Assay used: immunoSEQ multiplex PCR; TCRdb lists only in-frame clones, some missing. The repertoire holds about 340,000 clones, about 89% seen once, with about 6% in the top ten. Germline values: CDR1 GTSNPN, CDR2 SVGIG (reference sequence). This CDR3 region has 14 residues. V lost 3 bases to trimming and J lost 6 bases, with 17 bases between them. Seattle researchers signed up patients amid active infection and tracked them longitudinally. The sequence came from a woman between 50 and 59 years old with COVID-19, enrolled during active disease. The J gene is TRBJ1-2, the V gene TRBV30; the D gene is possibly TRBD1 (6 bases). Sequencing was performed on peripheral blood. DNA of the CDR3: TGTGCCTGGAGCGGGACATTAGCCAGAGATGGCTACACCTTC. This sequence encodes CAWSGTLARDGYTF.